These 13 T cell receptor beta chains originate from one sample sequenced in a study of blood T cell repertoires in COVID-19 (TCRdb year 2020). Receptor libraries were prepared by the immunoSEQ multiplex PCR assay. Not all clones reach the TCRdb copy of this immuneACCESS table, which keeps in-frame sequences only. Checked studies attribute under half of the gap to unresolved V genes and leave the rest unexplained. The sample yields tens of thousands of clones; about four fifths were counted once. Of the sample, roughly two fifths is held by the ten largest clones. Material: peripheral blood. All receptors come from a man at least 80 years old with active or convalescent COVID-19.

The CDR3 region is CASSLSQGFNRNSPLHF. As DNA, the CDR3 is TGTGCCAGCAGCTTGAGTCAGGGTTTCAATAGGAATTCACCCCTCCACTTT. The J gene is TRBJ1-6, the V gene TRBV5-4, with D possibly matching TRBD1 (5 bases). The CDR3 loop spans 17 amino acids. V was cut by 1 base and J by 7 bases, with 18 bases left in between. From germline, CDR1 is SGHNT and CDR2 YYREEE (reference sequence).

This chain links TRBV5-1 with TRBJ2-2; TRBD1 aligns across 10 bases. Trimming at V came to 4 bases and at J to 4 bases, leaving 4 bases not matched to a gene. Germline CDR1 and CDR2: SGHRS and YFSETQ. The CDR3 runs 15 residues. The CDR3 loop reads CASSLDRGSTGELFF. CDR3 nucleotides: TGCGCCAGCAGCCTGGACAGGGGGTCCACCGGGGAGCTGTTTTTT.

The count of this clone is one. V is TRBV19 and J is TRBJ1-5; 7 bases map to TRBD1. Losses at the gene ends were 8 bases for V and 1 base for J; bases not matched to a gene: 5. The CDR3 sequence is 14 residues long. CDR1 LNHDA and CDR2 SQIVND come from the germline V gene (reference sequence). The CDR3 bases are TGTGCCAGTGCGGGACAGACGAGCAATCAGCCCCAGCATTTT. This sequence encodes CASAGQTSNQPQHF.

The J gene is TRBJ1-4, the V gene TRBV21-1; the table's D call, TRBD1, has no DNA check behind it. TRBV21-1 is a listed pseudogene. The CDR3 extends over 15 amino acids. The CDR3 spells CASSKLRTGYEKLFF. The CDR3 nucleotides are TGTGCCAGCAGCAAACTCAGGACAGGGTATGAAAAACTGTTTTTT.

CDR3 sequence: CASRDRGRGSGEQYF. In DNA form, the CDR3 reads TGTGCCAGCAGAGACAGGGGCCGCGGTTCTGGGGAGCAGTACTTC. The chain joins TRBV6-5 to TRBJ2-7, with 8 bases identical to TRBD1. This CDR3 is built from 15 residues. Germline values: CDR1 MNHEY, CDR2 SVGAGI. With V trimmed by 6 bases and J by 7 bases, 14 bases remained unmatched.

The V call is TRBV5-6, the J call TRBJ1-5; TRBD1 agrees at 9 bases. V dropped 4 bases and J dropped 5; count of bases not matched to a gene: 4. CDR3 length: 14 amino acids. Germline V lookup: CDR1 SGHDT, CDR2 YYEEEE. The CDR3: CASSGGQGYQPQHF. CDR3 DNA: TGTGCCAGCAGCGGGGGACAGGGTTATCAGCCCCAGCATTTT. Filled out from reference TRBV5-6 and TRBJ1-5, the complete variable domain reads DAGVTQSPTHLIKTRGQQVTLRCSPKSGHDTVSWYQQALGQGPQFIFQYYEEEERQRGNFPDRFSGHQFPNYSSELNVNALLLGDSALYLCASSGGQGYQPQHFGDGTRLSIL.

The genes are TRBV7-2 and TRBJ2-6; TRBD1 matches 8 bases. The junction had 2 bases not matched to a gene; V was cut back by 5 bases and J by 2 bases. This CDR3 comprises 15 residues. Germline V gives CDR1 SGHTA, CDR2 FQGNSA. CDR3 amino acids: CASSEQGAGANVLTF. The CDR3 nucleotides are TGTGCCAGCAGCGAACAGGGGGCTGGGGCCAACGTCCTGACTTTC.

The CDR3 loop reads CASSPSGGETQYF. The CDR3 DNA is TGTGCCAGCAGCCCAAGCGGGGGGGAGACCCAGTACTTC. The V call is TRBV11-2, the J call TRBJ2-5; 9 nucleotides match TRBD2. This CDR3 is 13 amino acids long. Germline V gene lookup returns CDR1 SGHAT and CDR2 FQNNGV. Trimming at V came to 5 bases and at J to 5 bases, leaving 3 bases not matched to a gene.

Written as DNA, the CDR3 is TGTGCCAGCAGCTACAGGGAGGCAGGGGGCATGGCCCTCCACTTT. Protein sequence: CASSYREAGGMALHF. V gene TRBV13 combines with J gene TRBJ1-6, with 8 bases lining up with TRBD1. Germline lookup yields CDR1 PRHDT and CDR2 FYEKMQ (reference sequence). J gave up 14 bases and V 4 bases, and 13 bases lay outside the gene matches. This CDR3 is built from 15 residues.

The chain carries TRBV19 and TRBJ2-1; D may be TRBD1 (6 bases). V lost 3 bases to trimming and J lost 2 bases, with 11 bases between them. From germline, CDR1 is LNHDA and CDR2 SQIVND (reference sequence). There are 15 residues in the CDR3. The CDR3 coding sequence is TGTGCCAGTAGTATCCCCAGGGGCGCCTACAATGAGCAGTTCTTC. It yields the protein CASSIPRGAYNEQFF.

V usage is TRBV3-1 (or the pseudogene TRBV3-2) and J usage is TRBJ2-7; no definite D call. V lost 0 bases to trimming and J lost 6 bases, with 9 bases between them. CDR1 and CDR2 (germline): LGHDT, YNNKEL (reference sequence). This CDR3 contains 13 residues. In DNA, the CDR3 is TGTGCCAGCAGCCAAGAGGGCCGAGTCGAGCAGTACTTC. This encodes CASSQEGRVEQYF.

The chain has TRBV28 and TRBJ2-3; 8 bases line up with TRBD2. Germline CDR1 is MDHEN and CDR2 is SYDVKM. V was pared by 5 bases and J by 2 bases, with 9 bases of the junction left unmatched. The CDR3 loop spans 16 amino acids. CDR3 bases: TGTGCCAGCAGTCATGATAGCGGGGCCTACACAGATACGCAGTATTTT. It encodes CASSHDSGAYTDTQYF.

The chain's CDR3 is CASTLRASGRFYNEQFF. The CDR3 DNA reads TGTGCCAGCACCCTACGGGCTAGCGGACGATTCTACAATGAGCAGTTCTTC. V usage is TRBV27 and J usage is TRBJ2-1; 7 nucleotides agree with TRBD2. Germline V CDR1 and CDR2: MNHEY, SMNVEV (reference sequence). The V and J ends lost 7 bases and 3 bases, in that order; junction bases with no gene match: 15. The CDR3 has 17 residues.